One and the same sample provided the 27 T cell receptor beta chains below, sequenced in a study of T cell repertoires in cytomegalovirus infection. TCRdb independently ran MiXCR on the reads; one entry per CDR3 protein. The sample contains about 440,000 distinct CDR3 sequences, 25% to 40% of which appear only once. Material for sequencing was PBMCs. The receptors shown here come from a human donor in good health (CMV status not recorded). Some clones in this sample may be carry-over from other donors' samples.

Note on this clonotype: A much larger clonotype is one base distant, so this may be a read error. The chain is built from TRBV12-3 or TRBV12-4 and TRBJ2-7; D call uncertain. This CDR3 region has 14 residues. Trimming stripped 4 bases from V and 7 bases from J, with 17 bases between. This chain's CDR3 is CASSSGLQSYEQYF. DNA for the CDR3: TGTGCCAGCAGTTCCGGGTTACAATCGTATGAGCAGTACTTC.

This clonotype has just a few counts. The DNA of the CDR3 is TGTGCCAGCAGTTTAGCCTTCTCAGACAGAGTAGAAGCTTTCTTT. Translated, it gives CASSLAFSDRVEAFF. V gene TRBV12-3 or TRBV12-4 combines with J gene TRBJ1-1, with D possibly TRBD1 on 5 matching bases. V was trimmed by 0 bases and J by 8 bases, leaving 16 bases between them. The CDR3 runs 15 residues.

This chain uses TRBV5-5 with TRBJ2-2, with D perhaps matching TRBD1 (6 bases). Looked up from germline, CDR1 is SGHKS and CDR2 is YYEKEE (reference sequence). The ends were cut back, 4 bases at V and 4 bases at J, with 17 bases in the middle. The CDR3 is made up of 16 amino acids. The CDR3 protein is CASSITQGPSTGELFF. In DNA form, the CDR3 reads TGTGCCAGCAGCATAACACAGGGACCGAGCACCGGGGAGCTGTTTTTT.

With respect to this clonotype: One base away lies a much larger clone, so this may be a sequencing read error. The V call is TRBV19, the J call TRBJ1-5; D is unclear. Trimming removed 3 bases at V and 3 bases at J, with 3 bases between. Germline V gene sequence: CDR1 LNHDA, CDR2 SQIVND (reference sequence). The CDR3 spans 12 residues. CDR3 in amino acids: CASSIANQPQHF. The CDR3 DNA is TGTGCCAGTAGTATTGCCAATCAGCCCCAGCATTTT.

This clonotype was observed at least ten times. The genes are TRBV6-1 and TRBJ2-3; D is unclear. Germline V gives CDR1 MNHNS, CDR2 SASEGT. V was cut by 8 bases and J by 6 bases, with 12 bases left in between. The CDR3 spans 12 residues. In nucleotides, the CDR3 is TGTGCCAGCGGAAGCCAAGGGGATACGCAGTATTTT. Translating it yields CASGSQGDTQYF.

The sample holds many counts of this clonotype. The chain employs TRBV7-2 and TRBJ2-3, with TRBD2 as a possible D gene (7 bases). The CDR3 loop spans 16 amino acids. V shed 0 bases and J shed 3 bases, with 13 bases lying between them. CDR1 is SGHTA, CDR2 FQGNSA, per germline. The CDR3 nucleotides are TGTGCCAGCAGCTTAGCGGGGGGGGGGCAAACAGATACGCAGTATTTT. This codes for CASSLAGGGQTDTQYF.

A few counts support this clonotype. V is TRBV7-9 and J is TRBJ2-3; a possible D gene is TRBD2 (6 bases). Germline V gives CDR1 SEHNR, CDR2 FQNEAQ (reference sequence). V lost 7 bases and J lost 3, with 26 bases in between. The CDR3 loop spans 18 amino acids. The CDR3 reads CASTLSNRGNRFTDTQYF. The CDR3 DNA is TGTGCCAGCACCCTAAGTAACCGGGGGAATAGATTTACAGATACGCAGTATTTT.

The chain couples TRBV4-1 to TRBJ2-5, with 14 bases matching TRBD2. V trimming: 5 bases; J trimming: 3 bases; junction bases outside the gene matches: 8. Germline V gene lookup returns CDR1 MGHRA and CDR2 YSYEKL. The CDR3 has 17 residues. The CDR3 bases are TGCGCCAGCAGCTCAGAGAAGACTAGCGGGGGGGAAGAGACCCAGTACTTC. Amino acids: CASSSEKTSGGEETQYF.

The chain carries TRBV12-3 or TRBV12-4 and TRBJ2-2; TRBD1 might be the D (7 bases). This CDR3 region has 14 residues. Trimming took 10 bases from V and 0 from J, leaving 12 bases between them. CDR3 bases: TGTGCCACAGGGGGGCAGGCGAACACCGGGGAGCTGTTTTTT. Translated: CATGGQANTGELFF.

To note about this clonotype: An end of the junction differs from the germline gene, which may be a read error. The gene calls are TRBV4-3 and TRBJ2-2, with a possible D match to TRBD2 (6 bases). There are 17 residues in the CDR3. Germline V CDR1 and CDR2: LGHNA, YSLEER. CDR3 loop: CASSQDLGRGKAGEMFF. CDR3 DNA sequence: TGCGCCAGCAGCCAAGATCTGGGTCGCGGGAAGGCCGGGGAGATGTTTTTT.

This clonotype was picked up many times. V and J are TRBV7-2 and TRBJ2-7; the match to TRBD1 covers 11 bases. Per germline, CDR1 SGHTA and CDR2 FQGNSA. There are 15 residues in the CDR3. The junction had 8 bases not matched to a gene; V was cut back by 5 bases and J by 5 bases. The CDR3 DNA reads TGTGCCAGCAGCATGGACAGGGGGCGCCCCGACGAGCAGTACTTC. Translating it yields CASSMDRGRPDEQYF.

This clonotype was detected ten times or more. The V gene is TRBV4-1, the J gene TRBJ1-1, with D uncertain. V was clipped by 3 bases and J by 1 base, with 9 bases between them. This CDR3 region has 14 residues. Germline CDR1 MGHRA, CDR2 YSYEKL. The CDR3 here is CASSHRRENTEAFF. CDR3 bases: TGCGCCAGCAGCCATCGAAGGGAGAACACTGAAGCTTTCTTT.

This chain joins TRBV12-3 or TRBV12-4 and TRBJ2-2; 8 bases fit TRBD2. This CDR3 is 14 amino acids long. Trimming removed 3 bases from V and 6 bases from J; junction bases left unmatched: 3. CDR3: CASSFGGGAGELFF. CDR3 nucleotide sequence: TGTGCCAGCAGTTTCGGGGGGGGGGCCGGGGAGCTGTTTTTT.

This clonotype was observed a handful of times. The chain recombines TRBV24-1 with TRBJ2-5; 9 bases map to TRBD2. CDR1 and CDR2 from the germline V gene are KGHDR and SFDVKD. The CDR3 spans 14 residues. Unmatched junction bases numbered 5, after V lost 5 bases and J lost 5 bases. In DNA form, the CDR3 reads TGTGCCACCAGTGCCCTAGCGGGGACGGAGACCCAGTACTTC. Translating gives CATSALAGTETQYF.

This clonotype was picked up a small number of times. The CDR3 coding sequence is TGTGCCAGCAGTTACTTTTCCAACTACGAGCAGTACTTC. It translates to CASSYFSNYEQYF. This sequence joins TRBV6-5 and TRBJ2-7; D is unclear. The CDR3 sequence is 13 residues long. Germline values: CDR1 MNHEY, CDR2 SVGAGI. Trimming pared 1 base from V and 3 bases from J, leaving 7 bases between.

This clonotype has at least ten counts. The chain is built from TRBV7-6 and TRBJ1-3; TRBD1 is a possible D gene (5 bases). V was cut by 2 bases and J by 0 bases, with 8 bases left in between. CDR1 and CDR2 (germline): SGHVS, FNYEAQ. CDR3 length: 15 amino acids. The CDR3 protein is CASSLRGNSGNTIYF. The CDR3 region has the DNA TGTGCCAGCAGCTTAAGGGGAAACTCTGGAAACACCATATATTTT.

This clonotype occurred a few times. The chain couples TRBV6-1 to TRBJ1-5; D gene uncertain. Germline CDR1 and CDR2: MNHNS and SASEGT. The CDR3 consists of 12 residues. V gave up 4 bases and J gave up 8 bases, with 9 bases separating them. For the CDR3, the DNA is TGTGCCAGCAGTGCGTGGGCTGAGCCCCAGCATTTT. It encodes CASSAWAEPQHF.

This clonotype was detected only once. The CDR3 loop is CASSYSKVGQFF. The CDR3 bases are TGTGCCAGCAGTTACTCCAAGGTGGGGCAGTTCTTC. The V call is TRBV6-2 or TRBV6-3, the J call TRBJ2-1; D gene uncertain. The germline CDR1 and CDR2 sequences are MNHEY and SVGEGT. This CDR3 comprises 12 residues. Trimming cost V 0 bases and J 12 bases, with 9 bases left between them.

This clonotype was observed many times. The chain joins TRBV4-1 to TRBJ1-2; D is unclear. Deletions cut 2 bases from V and 3 bases from J, with 16 bases between. Germline CDR1 MGHRA, CDR2 YSYEKL. This CDR3 region has 16 residues. CDR3 nucleotide sequence: TGCGCCAGCAGCCAAACCATCCTGGGCAGCTACTATGGCTACACCTTC. This encodes CASSQTILGSYYGYTF.

V usage is TRBV3-1 and J usage is TRBJ1-6; D ambiguous. Germline CDR1 reads LGHDT; CDR2 reads YNNKEL (reference sequence). Between the trimmed V and J ends, which lost 4 bases and 5 bases, there was a span of 6 bases. CDR3 length: 13 residues. As DNA, the CDR3 is TGTGCCAGCAGCCCGATGAATAATTCACCCCTCCACTTT. Protein: CASSPMNNSPLHF.

As for this clonotype: This may come from a read error, since a much larger clone is one base off. The V gene is TRBV6-1, the J gene TRBJ1-4; TRBD1 is a possible D gene (6 bases). This CDR3 has 13 residues. Germline CDR1 reads MNHNS; CDR2 reads SASEGT. CDR3 amino acids: CASSYAPGEILFF. Here the CDR3 DNA reads TGTGCCAGCAGTTACGCCCCAGGGGAAATACTGTTTTTT.

The CDR3 loop is CSVFGQNTGELFF. The CDR3 DNA sequence: TGCAGCGTTTTTGGGCAGAACACCGGGGAGCTGTTTTTT. The V gene is TRBV29-1, the J gene TRBJ2-2; D uncertain. Per germline, CDR1 SQVTM and CDR2 ANQGSEA. The CDR3 loop spans 13 amino acids. V lost 5 bases and J 1 base, leaving 8 bases between the germline ends.

The chain employs TRBV6-6 and TRBJ1-1; 7 nucleotides align to TRBD1. Trimming took 5 bases from V and 4 from J; bases not matched to a gene: 1. Germline lookup yields CDR1 MNHNY and CDR2 SVGAGI (reference sequence). The CDR3 has 12 amino acids. The CDR3 protein is CASSTGATEAFF. The CDR3 DNA is TGTGCCAGCAGTACAGGGGCCACTGAAGCTTTCTTT.

This clonotype has more than one count but fewer than ten. The chain recombines TRBV6-5 with TRBJ1-1; D uncertain. CDR3 length: 13 residues. V shed 0 bases and J shed 9 bases, with 11 bases lying between them. From germline, CDR1 is MNHEY and CDR2 SVGAGI. The CDR3 coding sequence is TGTGCCAGCAGTTACTCGACCCTGAATAAAGCTTTCTTT. Its translation is CASSYSTLNKAFF.

V is TRBV7-2 and J is TRBJ2-5; D is perhaps TRBD2 (6 bases). Germline V gives CDR1 SGHTA, CDR2 FQGNSA. This CDR3 has 14 amino acids. The germline V and J ends were trimmed by 1 base and 5 bases, with 11 bases remaining between them. DNA of the CDR3: TGTGCCAGCAGCTTAGGCGGGAACGAGGAGACCCAGTACTTC. Its translation: CASSLGGNEETQYF.

The CDR3 DNA is TGTGCCAGCAGAACCCGGACGGGAGTAGGCACTGAAGCTTTCTTT. Its translation is CASRTRTGVGTEAFF. The chain is built from TRBV2 and TRBJ1-1; D is unresolved. The ends were cut back, 6 bases at V and 4 bases at J, with 18 bases in the middle. From germline, CDR1 is SNHLY and CDR2 FYNNEI. CDR3 size: 15 residues.

This clonotype is a singleton in its sample. V usage is TRBV6-2 or TRBV6-3 and J usage is TRBJ2-3, with D uncertain. This CDR3 contains 13 residues. CDR1 is MNHEY, CDR2 SVGEGT, per germline. Trimming left V 2 bases short and J 3 bases short, with 6 bases between. Written as DNA, the CDR3 is TGTGCCAGCAGTTACGGGTGGACAGATACGCAGTATTTT. Encoded protein: CASSYGWTDTQYF.